The sample holds a few counts of the clone carrying this T cell receptor (beta chain). These data originate in a study of blood T cell repertoires in COVID-19. Background on the study: Spain, Italy and the United States supplied samples that represented acute and convalescent COVID-19. Sample material is recorded as cDNA or gDNA derived from T cells, B-cell-depleted T cells, or PBMCs.

Methods used by the authors: How many nucleated cells were present was estimated from reference gene primer amplification. Generated by immunoSEQ multiplex PCR, the TCRdb table keeps only in-frame clones and is missing some. That table furnishes V, J and clone size, whereas the DNA furnished D and trimming. This sample has about 39,000 clones, with about four fifths found just once. Looked up from germline, CDR1 is SGHRS and CDR2 is YFSETQ. The CDR3 sequence is 17 residues long. Germline trimming cut 2 bases from V and 0 bases from J; bases unmatched to any gene: 8. The TCR comes from a man between 65 and 80 years old with acute or convalescent COVID-19. The genes are TRBV5-1 and TRBJ2-5; TRBD2 agrees at 9 bases. Sequencing was done on a sample of peripheral blood. This chain's CDR3 is CASSFPRQREDQETQYF. Written as DNA, the CDR3 is TGCGCCAGCAGCTTCCCGAGGCAGCGGGAGGACCAAGAGACCCAGTACTTC.